The present T cell receptor beta chain was sequenced within a study of CD8 T cells in Susac syndrome. On the study more broadly: When their blood was taken, the Susac syndrome patients had either not yet had any therapy, were taking corticosteroids, or were taking intravenous immunoglobulin alone.

The authors reverse transcribed roughly 0.5 to 1 ug RNA with random hexamers. TCR beta CDR3 was amplified by immunoSEQ multiplex PCR. This amplification extended across 54 Vbeta and 13 Jbeta segments. MiXCR was run by TCRdb on the immunoSEQ multiplex PCR reads, yielding one entry per CDR3 protein. The sample has 65,000 to 95,000 distinct CDR3 sequences, approximately 95% seen once. From germline, CDR1 is SGHTA and CDR2 FQGNSA. Losses at the gene ends were 5 bases for V and 1 base for J; bases not matched to a gene: 4. This CDR3 contains 14 residues. Study results and caveats: The total CD8+ repertoires yielded about 15 Susac-specific public clones and the CD8+ TEMRA repertoires yielded 5 or 6. The relatively small number of individuals in the TCR sequencing and HLA analysis was acknowledged by the study.

About this clonotype: What it binds is unknown.

The sequencing sample was made of CD8+ T cells from PBMCs. This clonotype was sampled from a human donor with Susac syndrome. V is TRBV7-2 and J is TRBJ2-7; 8 nucleotides agree with TRBD2. The CDR3 here is CASSPGLESYEQYF. CDR3 nucleotide sequence: TGTGCCAGCAGCCCGGGACTAGAGTCCTACGAGCAGTACTTC. Full variable domain (rest looked up from reference TRBV7-2 and TRBJ2-7): GAGVSQSPSNKVTEKGKDVELRCDPISGHTALYWYRQSLGQGLEFLIYFQGNSAPDKSGLPSDRFSAERTGGSVSTLTIQRTQQEDSAVYLCASSPGLESYEQYFGPGTRLTVT.